The TCR beta chain under discussion was sequenced for a study of blood T cell repertoires in COVID-19. Study-level background: The study drew acute and convalescent COVID-19 samples from the United States, Italy and Spain. T cells, B-cell-depleted T cells, or PBMCs provided the cDNA or gDNA that served as material.

Authors' methods: The assay estimated nucleated cells by amplifying reference gene primers. Some clones are missing from TCRdb's copy, which holds only in-frame ones; the method was immunoSEQ multiplex PCR. Clonal size and the V and J genes are those of that table, whereas D and trimming came from the DNA. The sample shows about 35,000 clones, approximately 89% of them seen only once. The CDR3 is made up of 15 amino acids. V lost 5 bases, J lost 7 bases, and 12 bases stayed unmatched. Germline lookup yields CDR1 MGHDK and CDR2 SYGVNS. The source is a man aged 55 to 69 with active or convalescent COVID-19. The sample consisted of peripheral blood. The chain uses TRBV25-1 and TRBJ1-2; TRBD1 agrees at 8 bases. The CDR3 here is CASSPPGQARGGYTF. The CDR3 bases are TGTGCCAGCAGTCCTCCGGGACAGGCCCGGGGTGGCTACACCTTC.